This TCR beta chain was observed in a study of beta chain features in type 1 diabetes (dated by TCRdb to the late 2010s). Describing the broader study: Patients and healthy donors did not differ in mean age, gender distribution, total cell number or subset yield. A total of roughly 100 million sorted cells were examined across all samples, and the number of cells per subset was strongly correlated with RNA yield. The study compared the TCRB repertoires of sorted circulating CD4+ T cell subsets in recently diagnosed type 1 diabetes patients with those in matched healthy donors. Regulatory and stem cell-like memory subsets were obtained from only 8 patients and about eight healthy donors, while naive and central memory subsets were obtained from all 30 or so donors. General findings and caveats noted by the study authors: Sequencing cDNA rather than genomic DNA could over-represent highly expressing activated cells, although activation and CD3 levels did not differ between groups. Shorter templates might be favored by PCR, yet because patient and control samples were amplified and corrected together, any such skew would affect both groups equally. Naive, central memory and regulatory TCRB repertoires appeared more similar among patients than among healthy donors. In all four CD4+ subsets, TCRB CDR3 length was moderately but significantly shorter in type 1 diabetes patients. At VDJ recombination sites, type 1 diabetes patients had fewer insertions and more deleted nucleotides, which implies abnormalities in thymic rearrangement. HLA sub-analyses involved small numbers of individuals, so any influence of HLA type on TCRB rearrangement remained unresolved.

All of the isolated RNA was reverse transcribed with the High Capacity cDNA Reverse Transcription Kit, so expressed TCRB transcripts were sequenced. Naive, central memory and regulatory T cell samples underwent deep immunoSEQ sequencing, averaging approximately 3.3 million total reads per sample. After sorted cells were lysed in RLT buffer, RNA was extracted with DNase-treated RNeasy Micro or Mini kits, with the choice depending on cell number. Each cell subset was processed on its own to prevent cross-contamination, while patient and healthy donor samples were processed together. The immunoSEQ multiplex PCR was used to amplify TCRB sequences from cDNA, generating 87-bp fragments that spanned the CDR3 region. Sequencing of the amplicons was performed on the Illumina HiSeq platform. The paper's processing steps were these. Synthetic template baselines were used to correct PCR bias computationally, reads within Hamming distance 2 were collapsed together, and singletons that could not be merged were discarded. Reads were aligned against IMGT so that V, D and J genes, CDR3 length and insertions or deletions at six rearrangement sites could be assigned. Within each subset, clonotype counts were normalized to sorted cell number, after which true diversity and Gini coefficients were computed with the tcR R package. The overlap coefficient, calculated on TCRB nucleotide sequences, was used to measure repertoire sharing. Out-of-frame TCRB sequences from naive cells were analyzed as a proxy for the pre-selection repertoire. This is the immuneACCESS table as TCRdb keeps it, with only in-frame sequences that have V and J called. A part of the clones is gone; compared with another copy, unresolved V genes explain less than half, and the rest is unexplained. V and J calls and clone size are those listed in that table; D and trimming were worked out from the DNA. Here the sample has approximately 270,000 clones; over 11% occur a single time. The biggest ten clones account for 0.017% of the sample.

Including the terminal cysteine and phenylalanine, the CDR3 comprises 15 residues. CDR3 DNA is the only sequence kept; it has 45 bases, read in frame from the first base. Germline trimming: 4 bases from V, 5 bases from J; junction bases outside gene matches: 6. Via the germline V gene, CDR1 is SGHRS and CDR2 YFSETQ. A note on this clone: Its antigen remains undetermined. Base qualities were left out, and no much larger clone turns up one base away.

A single peripheral blood draw of about 116 mL on average was collected from each donor into heparinised tubes. A BD FACSAria II and a panel including CD45RO, CCR7, CD25, CD127, CD95 and CD27 were used to sort naive, central memory, regulatory and stem cell-like memory CD4+ T cells. A purity above 95% was achieved for all sorted populations. PBMCs were isolated right away by Lymphoprep density gradient centrifugation and were stained directly, without culture. So that batch effects would be minimized, each experiment stained and sorted samples in pairs, pairing one healthy donor with one patient. What was sequenced was naive CD4+ T cells from blood. Interpreted using the paper, the cell subset or site label stands for: true naive CD4+ T cells. This TCR was recovered from a man aged 25-40 years with type 1 diabetes. The rearrangement combines TRBV5-1 with TRBJ2-1; 10 middle bases align to TRBD2. The CDR3 region reads CASSSGTSENNEQFF. The DNA sequence reads TGCGCCAGCAGCAGCGGGACTAGCGAAAACAATGAGCAGTTCTTC.